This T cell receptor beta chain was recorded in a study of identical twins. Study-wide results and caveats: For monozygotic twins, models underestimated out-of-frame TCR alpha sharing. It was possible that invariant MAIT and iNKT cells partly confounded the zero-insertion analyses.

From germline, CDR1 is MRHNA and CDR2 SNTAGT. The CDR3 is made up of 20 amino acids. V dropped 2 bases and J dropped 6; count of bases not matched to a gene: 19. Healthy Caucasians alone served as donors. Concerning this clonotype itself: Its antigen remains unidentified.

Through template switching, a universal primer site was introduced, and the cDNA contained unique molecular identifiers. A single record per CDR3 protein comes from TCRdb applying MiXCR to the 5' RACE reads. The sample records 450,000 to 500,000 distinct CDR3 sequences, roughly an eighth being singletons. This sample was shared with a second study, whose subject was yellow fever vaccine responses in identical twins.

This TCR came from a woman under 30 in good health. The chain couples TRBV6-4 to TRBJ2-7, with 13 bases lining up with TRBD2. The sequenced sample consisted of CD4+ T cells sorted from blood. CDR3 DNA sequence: TGTGCCAGCAGTGACCGGACTAGCGGGAGCCCACAAAGAGGCCCCAGCGAGCAGTACTTC. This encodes CASSDRTSGSPQRGPSEQYF.